A selection of T cell receptor beta chains follows, all from one sample in a study of cytomegalovirus exposure and HLA in healthy donors. Measured with immunoSEQ multiplex PCR; TCRdb has only the in-frame clones, and not every one. The table records some 90,000 clones, around four fifths of them present only once. The source material was PBMCs. The origin of the receptors is a boy younger than 18 in good health and CMV-seronegative. The CDR3 runs from the conserved cysteine through the conserved F or W. The D gene is left open where the match is weak. A clone size is listed for some rows: how often the clone was seen (once, few, many), or a class if it is expanded.

j_call,d_call,v_call,clone_size,cdr3_aa
TRBJ1-6,NA,TRBV6-5,NA,CASSTPGRGNSPLHF
TRBJ1-5,NA,TRBV19,NA,CASNLLAGNQPQHF
TRBJ1-4,NA,TRBV7-8,NA,CASSPRAGGTNEKLFF
TRBJ2-7,TRBD2,TRBV4-3,few,CASSQGTSATYEQYF
TRBJ1-1,NA,TRBV2,NA,CASSGGRGAFF
NA,NA,TRBV6-5,NA,CASSYSGSTTYEQYF
TRBJ2-7,TRBD1,TRBV30,NA,CAWSAHRGTDEQYF
TRBJ1-2,NA,TRBV14,NA,CASGTGYGYTF
TRBJ1-5,NA,TRBV7-2,NA,CASSFAGGYSNQPQHF
TRBJ2-7,NA,TRBV7-9,few,CASSLVPGYEQYF
TRBJ2-3,NA,TRBV29-1,NA,CSVHQASDTQYF
TRBJ2-1,NA,TRBV28,NA,CASSLIARSNEQFF
TRBJ2-1,TRBD2,TRBV19,NA,CASSRGSLAGGYPYNEQFF
TRBJ1-5,TRBD1,TRBV6-1,NA,CASSVDRGSNQPQHF
TRBJ2-7,TRBD1,TRBV27,NA,CASRSQGGSYEQYF
TRBJ2-5,NA,TRBV27,NA,CASSLRLDVTQYF
TRBJ2-7,NA,TRBV6-5,NA,CASSYSNAAAHYEQYF
TRBJ1-6,TRBD1,TRBV9,NA,CASSETGGKNSPLHF
TRBJ2-1,NA,TRBV7-9,NA,CASSLLGQNYNEQFF
TRBJ2-7,NA,TRBV4-1,NA,CASSQTTGPPYEQYF
TRBJ1-2,TRBD1,TRBV6-5,NA,CASSADRTNYGYTF
TRBJ2-5,TRBD1,TRBV9,NA,CASSVTGGGETQYF
TRBJ1-4,NA,TRBV9,NA,CASSVGTASYEKLFF
TRBJ2-3,NA,TRBV21-1,NA,CASSKKRPRDTQYF
TRBJ2-2,NA,TRBV28,once,CASSLSSLSGELFF
TRBJ2-7,TRBD2,TRBV2,NA,CASSWTRAYEQYF
TRBJ2-1,TRBD2,TRBV6-5,NA,CAPRGAGGLPNEQFF
TRBJ2-7,TRBD1,TRBV7-2,NA,CASSMGQGYEQYF
TRBJ2-3,TRBD2,TRBV14,NA,CASSQLTSPSTDTQYF
TRBJ1-2,NA,TRBV5-1,NA,CASSPGAGVAPNYGYTF
TRBJ2-3,NA,TRBV27,NA,CASTLVRGTDTQYF
TRBJ1-2,NA,TRBV4-3,few,CASSQASRGDYGYTF
TRBJ2-3,TRBD2,TRBV10-3,NA,CAISSLAPGGRDTQYF
TRBJ1-1,NA,TRBV7-9,NA,CASSSGVSEAFF
TRBJ1-1,NA,TRBV5-1,NA,CASSSQGGGTEAFF
TRBJ1-1,NA,TRBV6-1,once,CASSGYQAGTEAFF
TRBJ1-1,NA,TRBV6-6,few,CASSYSGEGGTEAFF
TRBJ2-1,NA,TRBV2,NA,CASSEGTTTYNEQFF
TRBJ1-5,TRBD1,TRBV7-9,few,CASSDGQGARQPQHF
TRBJ2-7,TRBD1,TRBV27,NA,CASSNAGQGYEQYF